The 19 T cell receptor beta chains given below trace back to one sample, sequenced in a study of human T cells and chemical hapten exposure. As to time point: pre-sensitization, week 0. The treatment was: therapeutic diphenylcyclopropenone sensitization with weekly scalp DPC. MiXCR, run by TCRdb on the RACE reads, gives a single entry per CDR3 protein. The sample records 85,000 to 90,000 distinct CDR3 sequences, around 9.5% being singletons. The specimen was whole blood, collected in connection with sensitization to the hapten diphenylcyclopropenone (DPC). The origin of the receptors is a woman aged 40 to 50 with alopecia areata. Some clones in this sample may be carry-over from other donors' samples.

V and J are TRBV7-9 and TRBJ2-2; TRBD1 matches at 10 bases. Germline CDR1 reads SEHNR; CDR2 reads FQNEAQ (reference sequence). CDR3 length: 16 residues. With V trimmed by 4 bases and J by 1 base, 3 bases remained unmatched. The CDR3 nucleotides are TGTGCCAGCAGCTCACGGGACAGGGGGAACACCGGGGAGCTGTTTTTT. Its translation: CASSSRDRGNTGELFF.

The V and J genes are TRBV19 and TRBJ1-2, with D possibly matching TRBD1 (5 bases). Germline lookup yields CDR1 LNHDA and CDR2 SQIVND (reference sequence). CDR3 length: 14 residues. Trimming stripped 6 bases from V and 2 bases from J, with 13 bases between. The CDR3 DNA reads TGTGCCAGTAGGGAAATGGGACTCAACTATGGCTACACCTTC. Its protein product is CASREMGLNYGYTF.

V gene TRBV5-1 combines with J gene TRBJ2-3; possibly TRBD2 for D (7 bases). The ends were cut back, 0 bases at V and 4 bases at J, with 12 bases in the middle. Germline lookup yields CDR1 SGHRS and CDR2 YFSETQ. This CDR3 is built from 15 residues. DNA of the CDR3: TGCGCCAGCAGCTTGGAAGGCGGGGGCCCAGATACGCAGTATTTT. This translates into CASSLEGGGPDTQYF.

This clonotype was detected only a few times. The chain couples TRBV29-1 to TRBJ2-1, with 11 bases lining up with TRBD2. The junction had 11 bases not matched to a gene; V was cut back by 8 bases and J by 8 bases. Germline V gives CDR1 SQVTM, CDR2 ANQGSEA. The CDR3 consists of 14 residues. CDR3 nucleotide sequence: TGCAGCCTGAGGACTAGCGGGTCCCTATATGAGCAGTTCTTC. Amino acid sequence: CSLRTSGSLYEQFF.

V is TRBV14 and J is TRBJ1-6; D gene ambiguous. This CDR3 region has 17 residues. The germline V gene has CDR1 SGHDN and CDR2 FVKESK. The germline V and J ends were trimmed by 0 bases and 1 base, with 10 bases remaining between them. This CDR3 is CASSQELWGSYNSPLHF. CDR3 nucleotides: TGTGCCAGCAGCCAAGAGCTATGGGGATCCTATAATTCACCCCTCCACTTT. Together with reference TRBV14 and TRBJ1-6, the CDR3 gives the full variable domain: EAGVTQFPSHSVIEKGQTVTLRCDPISGHDNLYWYRRVMGKEIKFLLHFVKESKQDESGMPNNRFLAERTGGTYSTLKVQPAELEDSGVYFCASSQELWGSYNSPLHFGNGTRLTVT.

This clonotype was counted many times. The chain joins TRBV20-1 to TRBJ2-6, with D hard to call. The V end was cut by 0 bases, the J end by 0 bases, with 9 bases between. CDR3 length: 16 residues. Germline-derived CDR1 and CDR2 are DFQATT and SNEGSKA (reference sequence). CDR3 amino acids: CSARELRFSGANVLTF. Here the CDR3 DNA reads TGCAGTGCTAGAGAACTCCGTTTCTCTGGGGCCAACGTCCTGACTTTC.

This clonotype was seen a few times. This chain uses TRBV7-2 with TRBJ2-7; the match to TRBD1 covers 8 bases. The CDR3 contains 16 residues. CDR1 is SGHTA, CDR2 FQGNSA, per germline. V lost 6 bases to trimming and J lost 2 bases; unmatched junction nucleotides: 12. For the CDR3, the DNA is TGTGCCAGCAGAATAACCCCCGGACAGGGACCCTACGAGCAGTACTTC. Its translation is CASRITPGQGPYEQYF. The full variable domain, rest sourced from reference TRBV7-2 and TRBJ2-7, is GAGVSQSPSNKVTEKGKDVELRCDPISGHTALYWYRQSLGQGLEFLIYFQGNSAPDKSGLPSDRFSAERTGGSVSTLTIQRTQQEDSAVYLCASRITPGQGPYEQYFGPGTRLTVT.

This clonotype was recorded a few times. The V gene is TRBV5-6, the J gene TRBJ2-3, with D possibly being TRBD1 or TRBD2 (5 bases each). V shed 2 bases and J shed 1 base, with 11 bases lying between them. CDR1 and CDR2 (germline): SGHDT, YYEEEE. This CDR3 region has 15 residues. The CDR3, as DNA: TGTGCCAGCAGCTTTCACCTGGGGGGCACAGATACGCAGTATTTT. It specifies CASSFHLGGTDTQYF. Variable domain in full (rest from reference TRBV5-6 and TRBJ2-3): DAGVTQSPTHLIKTRGQQVTLRCSPKSGHDTVSWYQQALGQGPQFIFQYYEEEERQRGNFPDRFSGHQFPNYSSELNVNALLLGDSALYLCASSFHLGGTDTQYFGPGTRLTVL.

This clonotype showed up many times. V and J are TRBV5-1 and TRBJ2-2, with a weak D call TRBD2 (5 bases). The CDR3 has 15 residues. The germline V gene encodes CDR1 SGHRS and CDR2 YFSETQ. The germline V and J ends were trimmed by 5 bases and 4 bases, with 15 bases remaining between them. The CDR3 spells CASSLGRGGTGELFF. For the CDR3, the DNA is TGCGCCAGCAGTCTGGGGAGAGGAGGCACCGGGGAGCTGTTTTTT.

In this sample, this clonotype turned up a few times. V usage is TRBV9 and J usage is TRBJ2-1; tentatively, D is TRBD2 (6 bases). V was pared by 8 bases and J by 6 bases, with 9 bases between. CDR3 length: 11 residues. The V gene's germline CDR1 is SGDLS and CDR2 YYNGEE. This CDR3 reads CASGGSNEQFF. CDR3 DNA sequence: TGTGCCAGTGGGGGGAGCAATGAGCAGTTCTTC. Looking up the rest from reference TRBV9 and TRBJ2-1 gives the full variable domain: DSGVTQTPKHLITATGQRVTLRCSPRSGDLSVYWYQQSLDQGLQFLIQYYNGEERAKGNILERFSAQQFPDLHSELNLSSLELGDSALYFCASGGSNEQFFGPGTRLTVL.

In its sample, this clonotype was seen a few times. The chain recombines TRBV29-1 with TRBJ2-5; TRBD2 is a possible D gene (8 bases). The CDR3 sequence is 16 residues long. Germline CDR1 and CDR2: SQVTM and ANQGSEA. Here the CDR3 DNA reads TGCATCCTGGAAGCGGGGGAAGCAGGGGGACAAGAGACCCAGTACTTC. Amino acid sequence: CILEAGEAGGQETQYF. The full variable domain, its missing parts supplied by reference TRBV29-1 and TRBJ2-5, is SAVISQKPSRDICQRGTSLTIQCQVDSQVTMMFWYRQQPGQSLTLIATANQGSEATYESGFVIDKFPISRPNLTFSTLTVSNMSPEDSSIYLCILEAGEAGGQETQYFGPGTRLLVL.

The chain joins TRBV7-9 to TRBJ2-3; D is unclear. Trimming left V 5 bases short and J 11 bases short, with 11 bases between. CDR1 SEHNR and CDR2 FQNEAQ come from the germline V gene (reference sequence). The CDR3 has 11 amino acids. The CDR3 reads CASSPRLLQYF. The CDR3 DNA reads as TGTGCCAGCAGCCCTCGGTTACTGCAGTATTTT.

This clonotype was counted many times. The chain combines TRBV6-6 with TRBJ1-2; D possibly corresponds to TRBD1 (5 bases). V lost 7 bases, J lost 0 bases, and 12 bases lay in between. CDR1 and CDR2 from the germline V gene are MNHNY and SVGAGI (reference sequence). The CDR3 runs 14 residues. The CDR3 DNA reads as TGTGCCAGCAACTCGCAGGGCCCTAACTATGGCTACACCTTC. Its protein is CASNSQGPNYGYTF.

This clonotype was counted only a few times. This chain joins TRBV2 and TRBJ2-1, with D tentatively TRBD1 (7 bases). Germline V gives CDR1 SNHLY, CDR2 FYNNEI. The ends were cut back, 1 base at V and 1 base at J, with 14 bases in the middle. This CDR3 has 17 amino acids. DNA for the CDR3: TGTGCCAGCAGTGAAGTCAGGGGGGTTAGGTCCTACAATGAGCAGTTCTTC. The encoded protein is CASSEVRGVRSYNEQFF.

This sequence joins TRBV12-3 or TRBV12-4 and TRBJ1-3, with 7 bases matching TRBD1. The CDR3 spans 17 residues. V lost 7 bases and J lost 0; bases outside the gene matches: 12. DNA for the CDR3: TGTGCCAGCACCTCGAGCGACAGGGCTTACTCTGGAAACACCATATATTTT. This translates into CASTSSDRAYSGNTIYF.

This chain links TRBV19 with TRBJ2-5; D uncertain. CDR1 and CDR2 from the germline V gene are LNHDA and SQIVND (reference sequence). Trimming left V 3 bases short and J 2 bases short, with 4 bases between. The CDR3 length is 12 residues. In nucleotides, the CDR3 is TGTGCCAGTAGTATGGGGCAAGAGACCCAGTACTTC. Amino acid sequence: CASSMGQETQYF.

This clonotype has ten or more counts. The chain joins TRBV5-4 to TRBJ2-1; D is unclear. Germline lookup yields CDR1 SGHNT and CDR2 YYREEE (reference sequence). The CDR3 consists of 13 residues. V was shortened by 0 bases and J by 10 bases, with 11 bases between the two germline ends. CDR3 residues: CASSLEMVGEQFF. CDR3 coding DNA: TGTGCCAGCAGCTTGGAAATGGTCGGCGAGCAGTTCTTC. Drawing the rest from reference TRBV5-4 and TRBJ2-1, the complete variable domain is ETGVTQSPTHLIKTRGQQVTLRCSSQSGHNTVSWYQQALGQGPQFIFQYYREEENGRGNFPPRFSGLQFPNYSSELNVNALELDDSALYLCASSLEMVGEQFFGPGTRLTVL.

This clonotype was seen at least ten times. The chain recombines TRBV6-5 with TRBJ2-4; the match to TRBD1 covers 10 bases. Germline lookup yields CDR1 MNHEY and CDR2 SVGAGI. The CDR3 has 14 amino acids. The V segment lost 6 bases and the J segment 8 bases; nucleotides outside the gene matches: 7. The CDR3 sequence is CASSLDRGLYIQYF. CDR3 sequence (DNA): TGTGCCAGCAGCCTTGACAGGGGGCTTTACATTCAGTACTTC.

The chain recombines TRBV20-1 with TRBJ2-7; D not certain. This CDR3 comprises 10 residues. The V end was cut by 2 bases, the J end by 5 bases, with 4 bases between. Germline V gene lookup returns CDR1 DFQATT and CDR2 SNEGSKA (reference sequence). The CDR3 DNA is TGCAGTGCTAGACTTGACGAGCAGTACTTC. Translated: CSARLDEQYF.